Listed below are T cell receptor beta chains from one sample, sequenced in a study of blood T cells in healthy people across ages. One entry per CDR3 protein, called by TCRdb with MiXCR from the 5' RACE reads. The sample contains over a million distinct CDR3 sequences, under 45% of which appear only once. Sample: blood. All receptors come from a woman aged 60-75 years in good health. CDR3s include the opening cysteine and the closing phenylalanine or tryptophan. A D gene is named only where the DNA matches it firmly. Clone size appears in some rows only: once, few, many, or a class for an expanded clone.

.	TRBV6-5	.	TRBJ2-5	CASIRTGGETQYF	TGTGCCAGCATTAGGACCGGAGGGGAGACCCAGTACTTC
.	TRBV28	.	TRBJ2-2	CAIGQSNTGELFF	TGTGCCATCGGGCAATCGAACACCGGGGAGCTGTTTTTT
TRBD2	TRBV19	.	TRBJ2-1	CASSFLAGGRSNEQFF	TGTGCCAGTAGTTTCCTAGCGGGAGGGCGTAGCAATGAGCAGTTCTTC
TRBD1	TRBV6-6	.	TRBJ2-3	CASTHGQGSTDTQYF	TGTGCCAGCACCCACGGACAGGGTTCCACAGATACGCAGTATTTT
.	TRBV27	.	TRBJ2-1	CASSRLEGVGSYNEQFF	TGTGCCAGCAGCCGATTGGAGGGGGTAGGGTCCTACAATGAGCAGTTCTTC
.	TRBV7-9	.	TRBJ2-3	CASSVEQGRVTDTQYF	TGTGCCAGCAGCGTAGAACAGGGTAGGGTCACAGATACGCAGTATTTT
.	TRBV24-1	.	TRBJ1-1	CATSPGGNTEAFF	TGTGCCACCAGTCCCGGGGGAAACACTGAAGCTTTCTTT
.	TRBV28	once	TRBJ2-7	CASSRRFQCEQYF	TGTGCCAGCAGTAGGCGGTTCCAATGCGAGCAGTACTTC
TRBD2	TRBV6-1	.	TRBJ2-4	CASTGLAGVGEQYF	TGTGCCAGTACCGGACTAGCGGGAGTCGGAGAGCAGTACTTC
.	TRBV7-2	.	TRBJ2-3	CASTSLSTDTQYF	TGTGCCAGCACAAGTCTAAGCACAGATACGCAGTATTTT
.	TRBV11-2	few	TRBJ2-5	CASSLDGTRREETQYF	TGTGCCAGCAGCTTAGACGGGACGCGAAGAGAAGAGACCCAGTACTTC
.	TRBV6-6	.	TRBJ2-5	CASRTLLGPQETQYF	TGTGCCAGCAGAACCCTCTTGGGACCGCAAGAGACCCAGTACTTC
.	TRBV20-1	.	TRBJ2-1	CSARSPRGHEQFF	TGCAGTGCTAGGTCCCCTAGGGGCCATGAGCAGTTCTTC
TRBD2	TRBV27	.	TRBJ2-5	CASSFLSGPDQETQYF	TGTGCCAGCAGCTTTCTTAGCGGGCCAGACCAAGAGACCCAGTACTTC
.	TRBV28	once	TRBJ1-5	CTSSPGKSNQPQHF	TGTACCAGCAGCCCCGGAAAAAGCAATCAGCCCCAGCATTTT
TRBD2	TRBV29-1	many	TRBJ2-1	CSVRLAENNEQFF	TGCAGCGTACGACTAGCGGAAAACAATGAGCAGTTCTTC